In its sample, the clone carrying this TCR beta chain was seen a few times. The target antigen is unknown. As it was prepared, the TCRbeta library received unique molecular identifiers. TCRdb reanalysed the PCR reads using MiXCR and keeps one entry per CDR3 protein. Among 90,000 to 100,000 distinct CDR3 sequences listed, 23% were seen once. The data stem from a study of T-cell reconstitution after alpha-beta-depleted transplantation in children. Whole-study results and caveats: T-cell counts and diversity at one year post-transplant came mainly from newly produced T cells. For some patients, TCRbeta diversity was high at day 60 because of recipient T cells and thymic progenitors that survived. Where alpha-beta T cells came from about two months after transplant was reportedly several hundred expanded graft clones.

This TCR was recovered from a boy aged 2 to 10 with acute lymphoblastic leukemia, due to receive a stem cell transplant. This specimen consisted of PBMCs, obtained before TCRalphabeta/CD19-depleted stem cell transplant.

CDR3 amino acids: CASSRDPDSETQYF. CDR3 DNA sequence: TGTGCCAGCAGTCGTGACCCGGACTCCGAGACCCAGTACTTC. The chain is built from TRBV28 and TRBJ2-5; possible D gene TRBD2, 5 bases. The CDR3 contains 14 residues. The germline V gene has CDR1 MDHEN and CDR2 SYDVKM. V lost 5 bases, J lost 5 bases, and 15 bases lay in between.